This T cell receptor beta chain was captured by sequencing in a study of blood T cell repertoires in COVID-19. The overall study: There were acute and convalescent COVID-19 samples, and they came from the United States, Italy and Spain. Nucleic acid was either cDNA or gDNA, and it came from T cells, B-cell-depleted T cells, or PBMCs.

The V gene's germline CDR1 is MNHEY and CDR2 SVGEGT. V gave up 4 bases and J gave up 8 bases; unmatched junction bases: 9. CDR3 length: 14 residues. Original methodology: Using reference gene primer amplification, nucleated cell counts were estimated. Sequencing used immunoSEQ multiplex PCR; TCRdb keeps in-frame clones, though not all of them. V and J calls and clone size are given by that table; D and trimming were obtained from the DNA. Among about 330,000 clones listed, roughly 90% were seen once. The receptor comes from a woman aged 50 to 65 with active or convalescent COVID-19. Sequencing input: peripheral blood. The gene calls are TRBV6-2 or TRBV6-3 and TRBJ1-2; the match to TRBD1 covers 8 bases. The chain's CDR3 is CASSSYRGASGYTF. The CDR3 DNA follows: TGTGCCAGCAGTTCCTACAGGGGGGCGAGCGGCTACACCTTC.